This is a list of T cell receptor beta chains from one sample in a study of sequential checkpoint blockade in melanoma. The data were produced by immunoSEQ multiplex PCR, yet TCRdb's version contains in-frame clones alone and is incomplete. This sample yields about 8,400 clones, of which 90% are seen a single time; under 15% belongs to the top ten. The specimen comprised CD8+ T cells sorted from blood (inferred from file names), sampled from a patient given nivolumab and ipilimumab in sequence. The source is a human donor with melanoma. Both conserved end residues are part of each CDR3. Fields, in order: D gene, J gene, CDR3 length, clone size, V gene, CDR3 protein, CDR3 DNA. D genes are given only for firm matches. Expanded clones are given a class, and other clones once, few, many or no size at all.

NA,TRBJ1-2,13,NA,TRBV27,CASSVGTGFGYTF,TGTGCCAGCAGTGTTGGTACAGGGTTTGGCTACACCTTC
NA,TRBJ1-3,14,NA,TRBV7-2,CASSPLGGTNTIYF,TGTGCCAGCAGCCCCCTAGGAGGTACAAACACCATATATTTT
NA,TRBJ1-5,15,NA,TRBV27,CASSLWGGNNQPQHF,TGTGCCAGCAGTTTATGGGGGGGTAACAATCAGCCCCAGCATTTT
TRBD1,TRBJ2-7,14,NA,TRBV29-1,CSVEGQGAEYEQYF,TGCAGCGTTGAGGGACAGGGGGCCGAATACGAGCAGTACTTC
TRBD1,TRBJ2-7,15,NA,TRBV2,CASSGTGVYPYEQYF,TGTGCCAGCAGTGGGACAGGAGTATACCCGTACGAGCAGTACTTC
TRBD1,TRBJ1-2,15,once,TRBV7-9,CASSFGTELNYGYTF,TGTGCCAGCAGCTTCGGGACAGAGCTCAACTATGGCTACACCTTC
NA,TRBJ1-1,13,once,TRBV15,CATSRGGETEAFF,TGTGCCACCAGCAGGGGGGGAGAGACTGAAGCTTTCTTT
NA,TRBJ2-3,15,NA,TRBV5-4,CASSLWGPGTDTQYF,TGTGCCAGCAGCTTGTGGGGCCCTGGCACAGATACGCAGTATTTT
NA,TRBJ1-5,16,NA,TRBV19,CASSIGARGGNQPQHF,TGTGCCAGTAGTATTGGCGCCAGGGGTGGCAATCAGCCCCAGCATTTT
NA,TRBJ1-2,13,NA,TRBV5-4,CASRRGFSYGYTF,TGTGCCAGCAGGCGAGGATTTAGTTATGGCTACACCTTC
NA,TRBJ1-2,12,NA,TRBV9,CASSAGSYGYTF,TGTGCCAGCAGCGCCGGGAGCTATGGCTACACCTTC
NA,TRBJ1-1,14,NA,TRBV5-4,CASSVRYVAGEAFF,TGTGCCAGCAGCGTTCGTTATGTGGCCGGGGAAGCTTTCTTT
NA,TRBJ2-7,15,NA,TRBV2,CASLETEESSYEQYF,TGTGCCAGCCTAGAGACGGAGGAAAGCTCCTACGAGCAGTACTTC
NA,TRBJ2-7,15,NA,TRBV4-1,CASSQNLPPTYEQYF,TGCGCCAGCAGCCAGAATTTGCCCCCTACTTACGAGCAGTACTTC
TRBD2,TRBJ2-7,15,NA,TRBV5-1,CASSSPVSGDYEQYF,TGCGCCAGCAGCTCACCGGTGAGCGGGGACTACGAGCAGTACTTC
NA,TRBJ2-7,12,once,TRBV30,CALGHINYEQYF,TGTGCCTTAGGACACATTAACTACGAGCAGTACTTC
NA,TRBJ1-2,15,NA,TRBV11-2,CASSLSTYLPYGYTF,TGTGCCAGCAGCTTAAGTACCTACCTGCCCTATGGCTACACCTTC
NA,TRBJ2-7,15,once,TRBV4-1,CASSQVAGNSYEQYF,TGCGCCAGCAGCCAAGTGGCGGGCAACTCCTACGAGCAGTACTTC
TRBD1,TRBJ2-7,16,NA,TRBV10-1,CASSALPGQGAHEQYF,TGCGCCAGCAGTGCCCTCCCGGGACAGGGGGCCCACGAGCAGTACTTC
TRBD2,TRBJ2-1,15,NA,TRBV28,CASRRTSGRVYEQFF,TGTGCCAGCAGGCGGACTAGCGGGAGGGTCTATGAGCAGTTCTTC
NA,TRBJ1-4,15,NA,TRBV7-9,CASSLGTATNEKLFF,TGTGCCAGCAGCTTAGGTACAGCAACTAATGAAAAACTGTTTTTT
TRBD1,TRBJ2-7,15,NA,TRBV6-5,CASSPGTDPYYEQYF,TGTGCCAGCAGTCCCGGGACAGACCCTTACTACGAGCAGTACTTC
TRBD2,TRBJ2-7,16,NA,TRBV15,CATSRVSSGGDYEQYF,TGTGCCACCAGCAGAGTCTCTAGCGGAGGCGACTACGAGCAGTACTTC
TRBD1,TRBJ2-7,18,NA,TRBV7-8,CASSLTRQGANRAGEQYF,TGTGCCAGCAGCCTTACAAGGCAGGGGGCGAACCGTGCCGGAGAGCAGTACTTC
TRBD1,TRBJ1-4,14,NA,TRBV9,CASSVGDRAGKLFF,TGTGCCAGCAGCGTAGGGGACAGGGCAGGAAAACTGTTTTTT
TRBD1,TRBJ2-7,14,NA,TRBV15,CATSSDDRAYEQYF,TGTGCCACCAGCAGTGATGACAGGGCTTACGAGCAGTACTTC
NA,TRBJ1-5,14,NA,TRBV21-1,CSDRAIGASQPQHF,TGTTCGGACAGGGCTATCGGAGCGAGTCAGCCCCAGCATTTT
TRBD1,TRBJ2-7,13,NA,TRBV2,CASSLTGGNEQYF,TGTGCCAGCAGTTTGACAGGGGGTAACGAGCAGTACTTC
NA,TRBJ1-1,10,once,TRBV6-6,CAGGATEAFF,TGTGCGGGGGGGGCAACTGAAGCTTTCTTT
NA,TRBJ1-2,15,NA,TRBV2,CASSEASGDNYGYTF,TGTGCCAGCAGTGAAGCTTCAGGCGACAACTATGGCTACACCTTC
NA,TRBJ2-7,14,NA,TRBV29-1,CSVVIGGRNYEQYF,TGCAGCGTTGTGATCGGGGGGCGAAACTACGAGCAGTACTTC
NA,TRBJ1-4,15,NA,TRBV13,CASSLGTGANEKLFF,TGTGCCAGCAGCTTAGGTACGGGGGCTAATGAAAAACTGTTTTTT
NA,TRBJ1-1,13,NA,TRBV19,CASSATGNTEAFF,TGTGCCAGTAGCGCGACAGGGAACACTGAAGCTTTCTTT
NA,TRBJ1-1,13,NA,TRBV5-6,CASSLQQFTEAFF,TGTGCCAGCAGCTTGCAACAGTTTACTGAAGCTTTCTTT
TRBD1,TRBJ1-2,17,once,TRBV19,CASSIDLGQGASYGYTF,TGTGCCAGTAGTATTGATTTGGGACAGGGGGCGAGCTATGGTTACACCTTC
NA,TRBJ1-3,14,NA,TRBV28,CASSSAVSGNTIYF,TGTGCCAGCAGCTCCGCGGTCTCTGGAAACACCATATATTTT
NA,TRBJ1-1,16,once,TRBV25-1,CASSEEGVGQNTEAFF,TGTGCCAGCAGTGAAGAAGGGGTAGGACAGAACACTGAAGCTTTCTTT
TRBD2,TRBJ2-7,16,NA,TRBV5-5,CASSLAFGREAYEQYF,TGTGCCAGCAGCTTGGCCTTCGGGAGGGAAGCCTACGAGCAGTACTTC
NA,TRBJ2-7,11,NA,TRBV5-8,CASSPSYEQYF,TGTGCCAGCAGCCCATCCTACGAGCAGTACTTC
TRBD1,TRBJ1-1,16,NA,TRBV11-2,CASTPAPGQGTTEAFF,TGTGCCAGCACCCCGGCGCCGGGACAGGGGACCACTGAAGCTTTCTTT
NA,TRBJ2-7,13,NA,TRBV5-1,CASSPLEGSEQYF,TGCGCCAGCAGCCCTCTCGAGGGTTCAGAGCAGTACTTC
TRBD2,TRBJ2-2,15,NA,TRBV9,CASSAQSGSGGELFF,TGTGCCAGCAGCGCGCAAAGCGGGAGCGGCGGGGAGCTGTTTTTT
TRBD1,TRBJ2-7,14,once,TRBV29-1,CSVEDGTGHYEQYF,TGCAGCGTTGAAGACGGGACAGGTCACTACGAGCAGTACTTC
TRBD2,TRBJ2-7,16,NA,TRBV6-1,CASSVLGLAAYYEQYF,TGTGCCAGCAGTGTCCTGGGACTAGCGGCCTATTACGAGCAGTACTTC
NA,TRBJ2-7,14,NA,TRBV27,CASSLTTGSYEQYF,TGTGCCAGCAGTCTAACTACAGGGTCCTACGAGCAGTACTTC